This T cell receptor (beta chain) was documented in a study of T cells after yellow fever vaccination. From the 5' RACE reads, TCRdb called clonotypes with MiXCR, one entry per CDR3 protein. The sample yields a few hundred thousand distinct CDR3 sequences, less than 20% seen once. From germline, CDR1 is LNHDA and CDR2 SQIVND (reference sequence). CDR3 length: 13 amino acids. V was shortened by 5 bases and J by 9 bases, with 14 bases between the two germline ends. Sample: PBMCs, taken less than 6 days after the first yellow fever vaccination. This sequence joins TRBV19 and TRBJ1-5; D call uncertain. The source is a man between 18 and 35 years old who received the YFV17D yellow fever vaccine. The CDR3 DNA follows: TGTGCCAGTAGTCCTCCGGGTCCCGGGCCCCAGCATTTT. Residues: CASSPPGPGPQHF.